The T cell receptor (beta chain) described here comes from a study of molecular identifiers for immune sequencing clone quantification. Whole-study findings and limits: Reports indicate spiked Jurkat TCR RNA from one cell could be found among roughly 950,000 naive cells.

Each CDR3 protein is one row after TCRdb ran MiXCR on the PCR reads. The table records about 630,000 distinct CDR3 sequences, about 25% of them present only once. With 1 base removed from V and 7 bases from J, the gap between germline ends came to 10 bases. The CDR3 totals 13 residues. The V gene's germline CDR1 is MNHNS and CDR2 SASEGT. This clonotype was counted many times. Its specificity is not known. The sequence was obtained from a human donor in good health. Some libraries in this study had Jurkat cell RNA spiked in. The specimen sequenced was naive CD8+ T cells from blood, with Jurkat cell RNA spiked in. Specified subset: FACS-sorted CD8+CD4-CCR7+CD45RA+ naive T cells. This chain connects TRBV6-1 to TRBJ1-1, with D uncertain. Here the CDR3 reads CASSEESGLEAFF. The CDR3 DNA follows: TGTGCCAGCAGTGAAGAGTCAGGCCTTGAAGCTTTCTTT.